This passage covers 7 T cell receptor beta chains from one sample sequenced in a study of blood T cell repertoires in COVID-19. Generated by immunoSEQ multiplex PCR, the TCRdb table keeps only in-frame clones and is missing some. The sample has roughly 99,000 clones, roughly 80% seen once; the top ten hold about 10%. Sequenced material: peripheral blood. Source of these receptors: a woman of 80 years or more with acute or convalescent COVID-19.

The chain carries TRBV28 and TRBJ1-2, with TRBD1 as a possible D gene (6 bases). Germline assignment: CDR1 MDHEN and CDR2 SYDVKM. The CDR3 consists of 13 residues. Trimming took off 4 bases at V and 4 bases at J, with 10 bases between the two ends. CDR3 in amino acids: CASSSVGGYGYTF. The CDR3 DNA reads TGTGCCAGCAGTTCCGTAGGGGGCTATGGCTACACCTTC.

This rearrangement joins TRBV6-1 to TRBJ2-7, with a weak D call TRBD2 (5 bases). V was shortened by 2 bases and J by 3 bases, with 11 bases between the two germline ends. This CDR3 region has 14 residues. CDR1 is MNHNS, CDR2 SASEGT, per germline. The CDR3 is CASSENEGFYEQYV. DNA for the CDR3: TGTGCCAGCAGTGAAAACGAGGGTTTCTACGAGCAGTACGTC.

This chain uses TRBV2 with TRBJ2-7, with a weak D call TRBD1 (6 bases). CDR3 size: 13 residues. V lost 6 bases and J 7 bases, leaving 16 bases between the germline ends. Germline V gene lookup returns CDR1 SNHLY and CDR2 FYNNEI. This CDR3 reads CASSARQEGEQYV. In nucleotides, the CDR3 is TGTGCCAGCAGCGCCAGACAGGAAGGGGAGCAGTACGTC.

V gene TRBV28 combines with J gene TRBJ2-2; 9 nucleotides align to TRBD1. Germline CDR1 is MDHEN and CDR2 is SYDVKM. The CDR3 totals 16 residues. The V segment lost 4 bases and the J segment 5 bases; nucleotides outside the gene matches: 8. Here the CDR3 DNA reads TGTGCCAGCAGTTCCCCCGGGACAGGGATAACCGGGGAGCTGTTTTTT. Translated, it gives CASSSPGTGITGELFF.

In this sample, this clone turned up a few times. V is TRBV29-1 and J is TRBJ2-5; 10 positions agree with TRBD1. Germline assignment: CDR1 SQVTM and CDR2 ANQGSEA. This CDR3 contains 19 residues. V shed 8 bases and J 0 bases; nucleotides not matched to a gene: 21. CDR3 nucleotides: TGCAGCTCTCTATCCGGGGACAGGGGACTTGGAGCGTACCAAGAGACCCAGTACTTC. Encoded protein: CSSLSGDRGLGAYQETQYF.

A few counts support this clone. As DNA, the CDR3 is TGTGCCAGCAGCTCGGGGACAGGGGGCCGGTACAATGAGCAGTTCTTC. This codes for CASSSGTGGRYNEQFF. This rearrangement joins TRBV28 to TRBJ2-1; the match to TRBD1 covers 12 bases. This CDR3 is built from 16 residues. Germline V gives CDR1 MDHEN, CDR2 SYDVKM. V dropped 6 bases and J dropped 4; count of bases not matched to a gene: 7.

The chain carries TRBV5-1 and TRBJ2-2; the match to TRBD2 covers 8 bases. Germline assignment: CDR1 SGHRS and CDR2 YFSETQ. The CDR3 extends over 16 amino acids. J was trimmed by 4 bases and V by 2 bases; bases with no gene match: 7. The CDR3 loop reads CASSLVVAGTTGELFF. CDR3 nucleotide sequence: TGCGCCAGCAGCTTAGTTGTAGCGGGGACCACCGGGGAGCTGTTTTTT.